Shown below are 3 T cell receptor beta chains from a single sample sequenced in a study of CD8+ T cells in alopecia areata. Markers used for sorting pooled cutaneous lymph node cells were CD4, CD8alpha, NKG2D, NKG2ACE and others. Reverse transcribed after extraction, RNA yielded cDNA as the sequencing template. Using immunoSEQ multiplex PCR, the repertoire was profiled, and TCRdb retains in-frame clones only, with some absent. Singletons are absent from the sample, which has over 250,000 clones. The sequencing input was CD4+ T cells sorted from a lymph node. These receptors originate from a C3H/HeJ mouse with alopecia areata. Strain haplotype at MHC: H2-k.

Details on this clone: Gene names and germline match the mouse. The CDR3 goes on 4 residues after the read ends, and that part is filled in from the germline J gene. V is TRBV2 and J is TRBJ2-7, with 7 nucleotides matching TRBD1. CDR1 is LGHNA and CDR2 is YSYQKL in the germline V gene. The length of the CDR3 is 15 residues. Incomplete CDR3 DNA: TGTGCCAGCAGCCAAGATCGGGACAGATCGTAT. Translated, it gives CASSQDRDRSY. The full CDR3 is CASSQDRDRSYEQYF.

About this clone itself: The listed genes are named as in mouse. Coverage ceases 4 residues before the CDR3 finishes, and the germline J gene fills in the end. In the same sample, other DNA sequences code for this CDR3. The V call is TRBV17, the J call TRBJ1-2, with a tentative D call TRBD1 (6 bases). V was clipped by 2 bases and J by 2 bases, with 9 bases between them. The CDR3 is 14 residues long. Germline V lookup: CDR1 MNHDT, CDR2 YYDKIL. The CDR3 DNA, read in part, is TGTGCTAGCAGTAGAAGGGGGGGGAACTCC. Translating it yields CASSRRGGNS. The CDR3 reads in full as CASSRRGGNSDYTF.

Comment on this clone: Here the gene names and germline are mouse. The CDR3 end falls 3 residues outside the read, so it is completed with the germline J gene. The rearrangement joins TRBV13-3 to TRBJ1-6; D remains ambiguous. TRBJ1-6 is an ORF for which the function is uncertain. CDR1 and CDR2 from the germline V gene are NNHDY and SYVADS. This CDR3 spans 14 amino acids. Trimming pared 0 bases from V and 2 bases from J, leaving 3 bases between. CDR3 sequence reads: CASSDAAYNSPLYF. The CDR3 DNA, read in part, is TGTGCCAGCAGTGATGCAGCCTATAATTCGCCC.